This T cell receptor (beta chain) was recovered during a study of blood T cell repertoires in COVID-19. Study context: Whether acute or convalescent, the COVID-19 samples came from the United States, Italy and Spain. T cells, B-cell-depleted T cells, or PBMCs provided the cDNA or gDNA that served as material.

CDR3 length: 13 amino acids. V lost 4 bases and J 6 bases, leaving 13 bases between the germline ends. CDR1 is MNHEY, CDR2 SMNVEV, per germline (reference sequence). This clone is labeled as medium-sized (0.01 to 0.1%). As handled by the study authors: Reference gene primer amplification in the assay estimated nucleated cell counts. Profiling relied on immunoSEQ multiplex PCR, and the TCRdb table lists in-frame clones only, not all of them. That table gives V, J and clone size, and the DNA gave D and trimming. The data hold about 59,000 clones, with roughly 84% observed a single time. The specimen sequenced was peripheral blood. This sequence originates from a man at least 80 years old in a cohort sampled during active COVID-19. The chain couples TRBV27 to TRBJ2-7, with D possibly TRBD2 on 5 matching bases. The CDR3 here is CASSSTAAGEQYF. The CDR3 DNA sequence: TGTGCCAGCAGTTCTACAGCGGCCGGCGAGCAGTACTTC.